This T cell receptor (beta chain) is from a study of beta chain features in type 1 diabetes (dated by TCRdb to 2016 to 2018). As for the study more broadly: Mean age, gender distribution, total cell number and subset yield were not different between patients and healthy donors. Naive and central memory subsets were obtained from all 30 or so donors, but regulatory and stem cell-like memory subsets were isolated from only 8 patients and roughly 8 healthy donors. The study compared TCRB repertoires of sorted circulating CD4+ T cell subsets between recently diagnosed type 1 diabetes patients and matched healthy donors. A total of some 110 million sorted cells were examined across all samples, and the number of cells per subset was strongly correlated with RNA yield.

Overall study outcomes, separate from this receptor: Patients with type 1 diabetes made fewer insertions and deleted more nucleotides at VDJ recombination sites, implying thymic rearrangement abnormalities. Naive, central memory and regulatory TCRB repertoires appeared to be more alike among patients than among healthy donors. Shorter templates might have been favored by PCR, but patient and control samples were amplified and corrected together, so both groups would have been affected equally by any skew. Because cDNA was sequenced instead of genomic DNA, highly expressing activated cells could be over-represented, though the groups showed no difference in activation or CD3 levels. A moderate but significant shortening of TCRB CDR3 length was observed in type 1 diabetes patients in all four CD4+ subsets. Because the HLA sub-analyses included only small numbers of individuals, any influence of HLA type on TCRB rearrangement was left unresolved.

A remark on this clone: This receptor's antigen is unknown. Base qualities are missing; no much larger clone stands one base away.

The CDR1 and CDR2 encoded by the germline V gene are SGHTA and FQGNSA. A distance of 16 bases separates the germline ends of V and J, which lose 5 bases and 5 bases respectively. The CDR3 measures 14 amino acids from cysteine to phenylalanine. Only the CDR3 part of the read is kept: 42 bases, read in frame from the first base. Each donor gave one peripheral blood draw, averaging roughly 100 mL, which was collected into heparinised tubes. A BD FACSAria II and a panel including CD45RO, CCR7, CD25, CD127, CD95 and CD27 were used to sort naive, central memory, regulatory and stem cell-like memory CD4+ T cells. All sorted populations exceeded 95% purity. PBMCs were separated immediately by Lymphoprep density gradient centrifugation and were stained directly, without being cultured. To minimize batch effects, samples were stained and sorted in pairs, one healthy donor with one patient per experiment. The entire isolated RNA was reverse transcribed using the High Capacity cDNA Reverse Transcription Kit, and thus expressed TCRB transcripts were sequenced. Naive, central memory and regulatory T cell samples underwent deep immunoSEQ sequencing, averaging around 3.9 million total reads per sample. Sorted cells were lysed in RLT buffer and RNA was extracted with DNase-treated RNeasy Micro or Mini kits, depending on cell number. To prevent cross-contamination, each cell subset was processed individually, whereas patient and healthy donor samples were processed jointly. The immunoSEQ multiplex PCR was used to amplify TCRB sequences from cDNA, yielding 87-bp fragments that span the CDR3 region. Sequencing of the amplicons was done on the Illumina HiSeq platform. The study's processing was this. Synthetic template baselines were used to correct PCR bias computationally, reads within Hamming distance 2 were collapsed, and singletons that could not be merged were discarded. Reads were aligned to IMGT to assign V, D and J genes, CDR3 length, and insertions or deletions at six rearrangement sites. Within each subset, clonotype counts were normalized to the number of sorted cells before true diversity and Gini coefficients were calculated with the tcR R package. The overlap coefficient, calculated on TCRB nucleotide sequences, was used to measure repertoire sharing. As a proxy for the pre-selection repertoire, out-of-frame TCRB sequences from naive cells were analyzed. TCRdb mirrors the immuneACCESS table, restricted to in-frame sequences. Some clones are absent from its copies; in checked studies, under half trace to an unresolved V gene, and the reason for the others is unknown. V and J calls and clone size are those listed in that table; D and trimming were worked out from the DNA. The sample table lists about 900,000 clones, roughly 16% of them with a count of one. The ten largest clones take up around 0.02% of the sample.

Sequenced sample: naive CD4+ T cells from blood. The cell subset or site label, as the study defines it: true naive CD4+ T cells. The origin of this receptor is a young woman in good health. The V gene is TRBV7-2 and the J gene is TRBJ2-7, with a tentative D gene TRBD2 over 6 matching bases. The sequence in DNA is TGTGCCAGCAGCAAGGACTTCGGCGGGGACGAGCAGTACTTC. This encodes CASSKDFGGDEQYF.